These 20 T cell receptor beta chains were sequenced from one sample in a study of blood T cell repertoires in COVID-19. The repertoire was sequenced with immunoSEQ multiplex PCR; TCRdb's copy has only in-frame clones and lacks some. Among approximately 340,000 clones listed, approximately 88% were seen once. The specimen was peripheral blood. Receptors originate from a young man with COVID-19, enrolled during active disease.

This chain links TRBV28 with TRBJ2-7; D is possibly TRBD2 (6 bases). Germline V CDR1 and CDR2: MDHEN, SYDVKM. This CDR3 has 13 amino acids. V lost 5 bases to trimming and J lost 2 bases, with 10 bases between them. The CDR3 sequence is CASSRGGPYEQYF. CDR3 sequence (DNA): TGTGCCAGCAGTCGGGGAGGTCCCTACGAGCAGTACTTC.

Here the CDR3 reads CASSIRTSGVAFYEQYF. CDR3 sequence (DNA): TGTGCCAGCAGTATAAGGACTAGCGGCGTAGCCTTCTACGAGCAGTACTTC. This chain links TRBV28 with TRBJ2-7; the match to TRBD2 covers 10 bases. Germline assignment: CDR1 MDHEN and CDR2 SYDVKM. The CDR3 length is 17 residues. V lost 5 bases to trimming and J lost 3 bases; unmatched junction nucleotides: 13.

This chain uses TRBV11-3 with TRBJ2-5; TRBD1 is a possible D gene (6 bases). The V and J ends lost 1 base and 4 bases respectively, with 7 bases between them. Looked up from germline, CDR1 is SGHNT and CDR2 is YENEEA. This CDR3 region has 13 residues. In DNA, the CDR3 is TGTGCCAGCAGCTTAGTCAGGGGAGAGACCCAGTACTTC. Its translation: CASSLVRGETQYF. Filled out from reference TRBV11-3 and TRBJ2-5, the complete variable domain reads EAGVVQSPRYKIIEKKQPVAFWCNPISGHNTLYWYLQNLGQGPELLIRYENEEAVDDSQLPKDRFSAERLKGVDSTLKIQPAELGDSAVYLCASSLVRGETQYFGPGTRLLVL.

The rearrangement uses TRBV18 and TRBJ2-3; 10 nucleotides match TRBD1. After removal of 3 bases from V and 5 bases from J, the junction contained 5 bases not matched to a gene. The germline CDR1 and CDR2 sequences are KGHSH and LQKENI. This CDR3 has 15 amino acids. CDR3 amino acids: CASSPRQGAGDTQYF. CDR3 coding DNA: TGTGCCAGCTCACCCAGACAGGGGGCGGGAGATACGCAGTATTTT.

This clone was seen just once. The DNA for the CDR3 is TGCGCCAGCAGCAACACAGGGGGCACGGAGACCCAGTACTTC. Encoded protein: CASSNTGGTETQYF. This sequence joins TRBV4-3 and TRBJ2-5; 9 bases are shared with TRBD1. The CDR3 has 14 residues. V trimming: 5 bases; J trimming: 5 bases; junction bases outside the gene matches: 6. From germline, CDR1 is LGHNA and CDR2 YSLEER.

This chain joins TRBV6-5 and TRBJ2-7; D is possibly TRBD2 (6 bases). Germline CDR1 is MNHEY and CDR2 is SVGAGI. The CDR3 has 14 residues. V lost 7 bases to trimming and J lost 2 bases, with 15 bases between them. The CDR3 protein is CASTWRAGTYEQYF. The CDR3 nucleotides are TGTGCCAGCACTTGGAGGGCGGGGACCTACGAGCAGTACTTC.

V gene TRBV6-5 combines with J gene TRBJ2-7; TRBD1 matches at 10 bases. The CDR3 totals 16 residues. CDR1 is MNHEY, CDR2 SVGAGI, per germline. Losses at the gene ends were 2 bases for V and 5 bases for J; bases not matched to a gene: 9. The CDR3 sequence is CASSYNFRTGGHEQYF. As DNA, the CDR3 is TGTGCCAGCAGTTACAATTTCAGGACAGGGGGTCACGAGCAGTACTTC.

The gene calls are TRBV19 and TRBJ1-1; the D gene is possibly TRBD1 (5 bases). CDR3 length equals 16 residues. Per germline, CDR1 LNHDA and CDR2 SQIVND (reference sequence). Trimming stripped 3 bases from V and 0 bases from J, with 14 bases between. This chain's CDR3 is CASSIWRGGMNTEAFF. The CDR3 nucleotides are TGTGCCAGTAGTATCTGGAGGGGAGGAATGAACACTGAAGCTTTCTTT.

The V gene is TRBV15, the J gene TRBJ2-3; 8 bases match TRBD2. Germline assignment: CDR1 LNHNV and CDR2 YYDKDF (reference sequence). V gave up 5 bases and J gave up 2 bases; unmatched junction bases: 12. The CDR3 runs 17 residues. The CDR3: CATSRRLAPSSTDTQYF. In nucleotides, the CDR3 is TGTGCCACCAGCCGACGACTAGCGCCCAGCTCCACAGATACGCAGTATTTT. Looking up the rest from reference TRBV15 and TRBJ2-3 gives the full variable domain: DAMVIQNPRYQVTQFGKPVTLSCSQTLNHNVMYWYQQKSSQAPKLLFHYYDKDFNNEADTPDNFQSRRPNTSFCFLDIRSPGLGDTAMYLCATSRRLAPSSTDTQYFGPGTRLTVL.

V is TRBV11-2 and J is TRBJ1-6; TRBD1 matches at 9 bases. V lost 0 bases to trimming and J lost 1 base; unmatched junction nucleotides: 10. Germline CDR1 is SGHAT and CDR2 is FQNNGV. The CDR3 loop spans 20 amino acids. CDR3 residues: CASSLDHGDRAVSYNSPLHF. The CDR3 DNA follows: TGTGCCAGCAGCTTAGATCATGGGGACAGGGCGGTGTCCTATAATTCACCCCTCCACTTT.

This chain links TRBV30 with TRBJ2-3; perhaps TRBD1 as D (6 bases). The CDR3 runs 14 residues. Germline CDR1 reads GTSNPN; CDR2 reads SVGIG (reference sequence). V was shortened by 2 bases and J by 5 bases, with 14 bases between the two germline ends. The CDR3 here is CAWSLGAGEDTQYF. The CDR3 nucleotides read TGTGCCTGGAGTCTGGGGGCAGGGGAAGATACGCAGTATTTT.

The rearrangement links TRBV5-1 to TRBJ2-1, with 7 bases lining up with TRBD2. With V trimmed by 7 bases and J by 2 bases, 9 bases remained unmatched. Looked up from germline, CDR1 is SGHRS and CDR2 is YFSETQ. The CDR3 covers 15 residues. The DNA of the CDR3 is TGCGCCAGCGGCCCGACTAGCCTAGCCTACAATGAGCAGTTCTTC. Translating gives CASGPTSLAYNEQFF.

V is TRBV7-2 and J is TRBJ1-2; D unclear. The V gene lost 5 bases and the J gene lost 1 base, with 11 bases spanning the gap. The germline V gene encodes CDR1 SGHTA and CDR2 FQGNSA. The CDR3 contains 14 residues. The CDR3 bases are TGTGCCAGCAGCCCAGAGCGGGTTAACTATGGCTACACCTTC. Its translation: CASSPERVNYGYTF.

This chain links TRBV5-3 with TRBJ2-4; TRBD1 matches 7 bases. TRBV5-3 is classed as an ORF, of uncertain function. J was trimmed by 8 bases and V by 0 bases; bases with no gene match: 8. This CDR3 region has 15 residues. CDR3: CARSLVPDRVDIQYF. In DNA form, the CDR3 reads TGTGCCAGAAGCTTGGTCCCAGACAGGGTTGACATTCAGTACTTC.

Written as DNA, the CDR3 is TGTGCCAGCAGCTTATTAAGGGGAACAGGGGTTTTACCCCTCCACTTT. As protein: CASSLLRGTGVLPLHF. The genes are TRBV7-8 and TRBJ1-6; 7 positions match TRBD1. The germline V gene has CDR1 SGHVS and CDR2 FQNEAQ. This CDR3 comprises 16 residues. Losses at the gene ends were 2 bases for V and 12 bases for J; bases not matched to a gene: 13. Combining the CDR3 with reference TRBV7-8 and TRBJ1-6 gives the whole variable domain GAGVSQSPRYKVAKRGQDVALRCDPISGHVSLFWYQQALGQGPEFLTYFQNEAQLDKSGLPSDRFFAERPEGSVSTLKIQRTQQEDSAVYLCASSLLRGTGVLPLHFGNGTRLTVT.

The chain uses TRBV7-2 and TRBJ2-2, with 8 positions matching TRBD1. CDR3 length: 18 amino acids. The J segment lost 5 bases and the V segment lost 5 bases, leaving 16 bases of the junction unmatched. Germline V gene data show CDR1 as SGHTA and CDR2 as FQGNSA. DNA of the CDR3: TGTGCCAGCAGCCTTCGAAGCATGGGGCAGGGGGCGACCGGGGAGCTGTTTTTT. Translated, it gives CASSLRSMGQGATGELFF. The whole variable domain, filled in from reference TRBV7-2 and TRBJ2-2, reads GAGVSQSPSNKVTEKGKDVELRCDPISGHTALYWYRQSLGQGLEFLIYFQGNSAPDKSGLPSDRFSAERTGGSVSTLTIQRTQQEDSAVYLCASSLRSMGQGATGELFFGEGSRLTVL.

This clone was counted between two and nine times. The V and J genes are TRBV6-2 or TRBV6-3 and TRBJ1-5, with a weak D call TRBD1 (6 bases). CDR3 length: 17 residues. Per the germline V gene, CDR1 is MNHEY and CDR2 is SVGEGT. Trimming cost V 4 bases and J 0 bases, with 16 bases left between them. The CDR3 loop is CASSSGTSLNSNQPQHF. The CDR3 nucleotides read TGTGCCAGCAGTTCCGGGACATCCCTAAATAGCAATCAGCCCCAGCATTTT.

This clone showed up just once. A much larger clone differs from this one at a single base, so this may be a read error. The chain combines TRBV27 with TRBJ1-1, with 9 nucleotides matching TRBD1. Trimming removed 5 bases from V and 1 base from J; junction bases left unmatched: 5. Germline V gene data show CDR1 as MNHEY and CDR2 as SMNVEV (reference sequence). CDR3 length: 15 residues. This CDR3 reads CASSDRDRANTEAFF. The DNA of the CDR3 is TGTGCCAGCAGTGACCGGGACAGGGCGAACACTGAAGCTTTCTTT.

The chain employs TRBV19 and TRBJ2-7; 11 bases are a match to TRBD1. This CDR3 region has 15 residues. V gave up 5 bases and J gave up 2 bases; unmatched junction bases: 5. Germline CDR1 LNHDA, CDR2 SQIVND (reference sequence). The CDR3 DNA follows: TGTGCCAGTAGTCCCGGGACAGGGGGGGCCTACGAGCAGTACTTC. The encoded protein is CASSPGTGGAYEQYF.

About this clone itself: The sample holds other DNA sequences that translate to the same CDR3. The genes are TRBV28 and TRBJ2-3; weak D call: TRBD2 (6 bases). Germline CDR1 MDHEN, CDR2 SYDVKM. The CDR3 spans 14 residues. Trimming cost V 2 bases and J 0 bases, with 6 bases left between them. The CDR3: CASSLGGSTDTQYF. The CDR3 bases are TGTGCCAGCAGTTTAGGGGGGAGCACAGATACGCAGTATTTT.